The sequence of this TCR beta chain was determined in a study of blood T cells in healthy people across ages. Study-level results: Naive and antigen-experienced cells were not separated, limiting conclusive comparison.

Note on this clonotype: Its specificity is not known.

A second PCR of about 7 to 11 cycles used a sample-barcoded 5' primer and a J-beta primer mix. TCRdb called the 5' RACE reads again in MiXCR, with one record for every CDR3 protein. The table records some 1.4 million distinct CDR3 sequences, approximately 38% of them present only once. The V gene's germline CDR1 is MDHEN and CDR2 SYDVKM. The V gene end was trimmed by 4 bases and the J gene end by 5 bases; junction bases not matched to a gene: 11. This CDR3 comprises 16 residues. This sequence was found in a woman younger than 30 in good health. The chain recombines TRBV28 with TRBJ2-7, with TRBD1 matching 10 bases. The sample was blood. The chain's CDR3 is CASSSPPGQGNHEQYF. The CDR3 region has the DNA TGTGCCAGCAGTTCCCCTCCGGGACAGGGGAACCACGAGCAGTACTTC.